This T cell receptor (beta chain) was obtained from a study of cytomegalovirus exposure and HLA in healthy donors. Use of 60 Vbeta and 13 Jbeta primers characterized the PCR. Here immunoSEQ multiplex PCR was the method, and the copy in TCRdb shows in-frame clones only, minus some. This sample yields some 42,000 clones, of which 50% are seen a single time; 9.5% to 13% belongs to the top ten. The sample holds a few counts of this clone. Antigen unknown. Study-wide results and caveats: The study recorded 164 TCR beta chains that were cytomegalovirus-associated. Reportedly, fewer N-insertions than the roughly 600-donor mean appeared in an Asian-associated ancestry cluster in a later analysis. TCR beta V- and J-gene trimming was later associated with a missense DCLRE1C variant. Reportedly, HLA-A and HLA-B alleles of most subjects were accurately predicted from TCR beta.

The CDR3 runs to 16 residues. The V gene's germline CDR1 is SGHRS and CDR2 YFSETQ. V lost 3 bases and J lost 0; bases outside the gene matches: 8. Sequenced input: PBMCs. The chain recombines TRBV5-1 with TRBJ1-1; 7 bases are shared with TRBD1. The TCR sequence derives from a human donor in good health. The CDR3 loop is CASSSQGGNMNTEAFF. CDR3 coding DNA: TGCGCCAGCAGCTCGCAGGGGGGCAACATGAACACTGAAGCTTTCTTT.